Listed here is a single T cell receptor (beta chain). This receptor's antigen is unknown. No much larger clonotype is one base removed from it; base qualities were not supplied. These data originate in a study of T cells in Graves' hyperthyroidism and ophthalmopathy (dated by TCRdb to about 2019). Context from the whole study: Peripheral blood was collected at initial diagnosis, before any treatment. An independent validation cohort of around 19 hyperthyroidism patients and 15 or so patients who later progressed to ophthalmopathy tested prospective prediction of ophthalmopathy. To identify distinguishing TCR V-J signatures, a discovery cohort of around 98 patients was used, comprising 43 with Graves' ophthalmopathy and 57 with stable Graves' hyperthyroidism. The study also compared thyroid tissue and blood T-cell repertoires from a handful of Graves' hyperthyroidism patients. The paper describes TCR Vbeta CDR3 sequencing of about 140 peripheral blood samples, made up of about 41 ophthalmopathy patients, over 70 hyperthyroidism patients and some 17 progressor patients. For training and testing, the 100 or so patients in the discovery cohort were randomly divided in a 7:3 ratio. After blood sampling, hyperthyroidism patients were treated with methimazole at a starting dose of 30 mg daily, and ophthalmopathy patients were treated with high-dose intravenous methylprednisolone.

A patient counted as having stable Graves' hyperthyroidism if no progression to ophthalmopathy occurred over 18 months of follow-up. Hyperthyroidism patients were newly diagnosed, had a disease duration of under 2 months, and were aged 18 to 65 years. Exclusion was applied to patients with uncontrolled infections, other autoimmune diseases, pregnancy or lactation. Diagnoses were based on clinical symptoms, serum thyroxine and TRAb, thyroid ultrasound and orbital computed tomography. PBMCs were separated from about 10 ml of fresh peripheral blood using Ficoll-Paque density gradient centrifugation. Total RNA was extracted with Trizol reagent, and quality was checked on an Agilent 2100 Bioanalyzer. Beyond this particular receptor, the publication reports: During validation, the model predicted progression to ophthalmopathy a median of about 6.3 months ahead of onset, with roughly 65% sensitivity and almost 75% specificity. Sample size was not statistically predetermined, and investigators were not blinded to group allocation. In cross-validation, a model built on a 13 V-J signature told ophthalmopathy apart from stable hyperthyroidism with under 90% sensitivity and approximately 84% specificity, and in testing the same model reached 80%/75%. Blood samples also contained most of the expanded thyroid clonotypes (frequency above 0.001), which suggests that blood repertoires may reflect thyroid immune responses.

From V the trimming removes 6 bases and from J it removes 0 bases, while the gene matches leave 7 bases of the junction unaccounted for. Reading the germline V gene gives CDR1 SNHLY and CDR2 FYNNEI. The CDR3 numbers 17 residues from cysteine through phenylalanine. The entry retains the CDR3 DNA only, 51 bases that are in frame from base 1. The TCR beta CDR3 regions were amplified from the RNA transcripts. For the first round of RT-PCR on the TCR CDR3, the HTBI primer set was used together with the Qiagen OneStep RT-PCR kit. Libraries were constructed in a second round of multiplex PCR, after which size selection and purification were performed. Sequencing of the libraries was done on an Illumina HiSeq2000 using paired-end 100 bp reads. Under the source paper's analysis protocol: Raw data were processed with SOAPnuke, discarding reads with adapters, uncalled bases, mean Phred below 15, or no exact constant-primer or identifier match. High-quality paired reads were merged using COPE v1.2.5, and each unique nucleotide sequence was defined as a clonotype. MiTCR v1.1 was used to align clonotypes to the IMGT TRBV, TRBD and TRBJ reference segments. Only V-J combinations with frequency above 0.0001, covering about 99% of repertoires, were analysed. The TCS score was defined as F50 (clonal expansion) divided by E x V (chaos), with BLOSUM62-based TCRdist calculated between CDR3 peptides within each V-J. Welch's t-statistics and random forest reduced 514 V-J features to roughly 13, which were used in a naive Bayes classifier (R e1071). TCRdb passed the public sequencing reads through fastp at Q25 and MiXCR, retaining productive beta sequences. Entries are consolidated by CDR3 protein sequence, retaining the most common genes and DNA. These V and J calls are TCRdb output, not the study's own analysis. The sample includes about 690,000 distinct CDR3 sequences, with around a sixth observed a single time. The top ten hold 15% of the sample.

The sample comprised blood. The clonotype originates from a man in his fifties with Graves' hyperthyroidism. The rearranged segments are TRBV2 and TRBJ2-3, with 12 bases matching TRBD2. The CDR3 in this case is CASSRTSGIPSTDTQYF. DNA sequence: TGTGCCAGCAGCCGGACTAGCGGGATCCCTAGCACAGATACGCAGTATTTT.